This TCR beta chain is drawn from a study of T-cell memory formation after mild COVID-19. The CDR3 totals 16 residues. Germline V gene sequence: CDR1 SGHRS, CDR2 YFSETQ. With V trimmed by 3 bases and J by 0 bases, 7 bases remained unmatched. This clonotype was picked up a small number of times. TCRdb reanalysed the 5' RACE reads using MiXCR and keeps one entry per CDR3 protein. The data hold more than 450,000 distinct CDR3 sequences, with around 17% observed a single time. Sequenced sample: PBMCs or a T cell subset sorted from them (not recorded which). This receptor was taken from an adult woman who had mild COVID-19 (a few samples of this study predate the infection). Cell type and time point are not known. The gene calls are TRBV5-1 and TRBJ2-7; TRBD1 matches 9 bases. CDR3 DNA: TGCGCCAGCAGCTCACAGGGGGCGGCGGGCTCCTACGAGCAGTACTTC. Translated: CASSSQGAAGSYEQYF.